This TCR beta chain stems from a study of regulatory T cells in long-lasting Graves disease. Combining iRepertoire HTBI primers with Arm-PCR of CDR3 regions, the authors built TCR beta libraries. TCRdb re-called the multiplex PCR reads with MiXCR, one entry per CDR3 protein. The data show around 400,000 distinct CDR3 sequences, with approximately 25% seen just once and about 27% held by the top ten. Whole-study results and caveats: Persistent disease was associated with favored TRBV28 usage and with favored use of TRBJ1-2 and TRBJ2-5.

CDR3 length: 16 amino acids. Germline V CDR1 and CDR2: PRHDT, FYEKMQ (reference sequence). V lost 0 bases, J lost 2 bases, and 13 bases lay in between. Stated time point: persistent/refractory GD, antithyroid drugs over 5 years with positive TRAb. The TCR library was prepared using RNA isolated from PBMCs. Notes on this clonotype: Antigen: not known.

The input for sequencing was peripheral blood mononuclear cells (PBMCs), taken when the disease was refractory, from a patient treated with antithyroid drugs. The V and J genes are TRBV13 and TRBJ1-1; a weak D match, TRBD1 (6 bases). The receptor was derived from a woman aged 40 to 55 with Graves disease. The CDR3 region has the DNA TGTGCCAGCAGCTTAGGCCCAAGGGGGGCAAACACTGAAGCTTTCTTT. Its translation is CASSLGPRGANTEAFF.